A single sample is the source of the 27 T cell receptor beta chains below, sequenced in a study of blood T cell repertoires in COVID-19. The assay was immunoSEQ multiplex PCR, and TCRdb's table has in-frame clones only and misses some. Of around 160,000 clones listed, over 80% are singletons. Sample: peripheral blood. The receptors were gathered from a woman aged 40 to 50 with active or convalescent COVID-19.

The chain joins TRBV28 to TRBJ2-7; TRBD1 aligns across 10 bases. The CDR3 consists of 14 residues. Germline V CDR1 and CDR2: MDHEN, SYDVKM. V trimming: 6 bases; J trimming: 3 bases; junction bases outside the gene matches: 5. In nucleotides, the CDR3 is TGTGCCAGCAGCCGGACAGGGGGTCTCTACGAGCAGTACTTC. Protein sequence: CASSRTGGLYEQYF. The full variable domain, with the rest looked up from reference TRBV28 and TRBJ2-7, is DVKVTQSSRYLVKRTGEKVFLECVQDMDHENMFWYRQDPGLGLRLIYFSYDVKMKEKGDIPEGYSVSREKKERFSLILESASTNQTSMYLCASSRTGGLYEQYFGPGTRLTVT.

The chain recombines TRBV6-5 with TRBJ2-1; the match to TRBD1 covers 10 bases. Trimming at V came to 4 bases and at J to 5 bases, leaving 5 bases not matched to a gene. This CDR3 is built from 15 residues. Germline lookup yields CDR1 MNHEY and CDR2 SVGAGI. The CDR3 bases are TGTGCCAGCAGTTTAGACAGGGGGCGAAACAATGAGCAGTTCTTC. This codes for CASSLDRGRNNEQFF.

The CDR3 is CASSRGQGAFPGYTF. In DNA form, the CDR3 reads TGTGCCAGCAGCCGTGGACAGGGGGCTTTCCCTGGCTACACCTTC. This rearrangement joins TRBV3-1 (or the pseudogene TRBV3-2) to TRBJ1-2, with 11 bases matching TRBD1. The length of the CDR3 is 15 residues. Germline V CDR1 and CDR2: LGHDT, YNNKEL (reference sequence). V shed 4 bases and J 7 bases; nucleotides not matched to a gene: 8.

This rearrangement joins TRBV7-9 to TRBJ1-1, with 9 bases lining up with TRBD1. This CDR3 is built from 14 residues. Germline CDR1 SEHNR, CDR2 FQNEAQ (reference sequence). Trimming took 5 bases from V and 1 from J; bases not matched to a gene: 2. The CDR3 here is CASSRQGGNTEAFF. The DNA for the CDR3 is TGTGCCAGCAGCAGACAGGGGGGGAACACTGAAGCTTTCTTT.

The CDR3 region is CASLRGAAEAFF. CDR3 coding DNA: TGTGCCAGCTTAAGGGGCGCGGCTGAAGCTTTCTTT. The gene calls are TRBV7-9 and TRBJ1-1, with D possibly being TRBD1 (5 bases). V was trimmed by 8 bases and J by 6 bases, leaving 13 bases between them. The CDR3 contains 12 residues. Per germline, CDR1 SEHNR and CDR2 FQNEAQ (reference sequence).

The rearrangement joins TRBV19 to TRBJ1-1; D ambiguous. The CDR3 loop spans 13 amino acids. Germline V CDR1 and CDR2: LNHDA, SQIVND (reference sequence). V was trimmed by 5 bases and J by 0 bases, leaving 7 bases between them. The CDR3 DNA is TGTGCCAGTAGTCCCGGTTTGAACACTGAAGCTTTCTTT. It codes for CASSPGLNTEAFF.

CDR3 sequence: CASSSGTRTQETQYF. CDR3 nucleotides: TGTGCCAGCAGTTCCGGGACAAGGACACAAGAGACCCAGTACTTC. This chain uses TRBV2 with TRBJ2-5; perhaps TRBD1 as D (6 bases). The germline gives CDR1 SNHLY, CDR2 FYNNEI. The ends were cut back, 5 bases at V and 2 bases at J, with 15 bases in the middle. This CDR3 has 15 residues.

This chain connects TRBV9 to TRBJ2-4; D perhaps matches TRBD2 (6 bases). The ends were cut back, 3 bases at V and 8 bases at J, with 15 bases in the middle. Germline V gene lookup returns CDR1 SGDLS and CDR2 YYNGEE. This CDR3 has 14 amino acids. DNA of the CDR3: TGTGCCAGCAGCGAGTCCGGGAGTAGGGACATTCAGTACTTC. This encodes CASSESGSRDIQYF.

The sample holds a few counts of this clone. The rearrangement joins TRBV10-2 to TRBJ1-5, with a possible D match to TRBD1 (5 bases). The CDR3 consists of 13 residues. V lost 6 bases and J 0 bases, leaving 6 bases between the germline ends. The germline gives CDR1 WSHSY, CDR2 SAAADI. CDR3 coding DNA: TGCGCCAGCAGAAGGGGTAGCAATCAGCCCCAGCATTTT. This codes for CASRRGSNQPQHF.

This clone was seen more than once but under ten times. V gene TRBV28 combines with J gene TRBJ1-4; 9 bases line up with TRBD1. CDR3 size: 14 residues. The germline V gene encodes CDR1 MDHEN and CDR2 SYDVKM. V shed 2 bases and J 9 bases; nucleotides not matched to a gene: 4. This CDR3 is CASSLTGQGKKLFF. CDR3 nucleotide sequence: TGTGCCAGCAGTTTAACGGGACAGGGCAAAAAACTGTTTTTT.

The V gene is TRBV28, the J gene TRBJ2-1; no clear D gene. The CDR3 has 13 residues. V gave up 5 bases and J gave up 10 bases, with 15 bases separating them. Germline V gene lookup returns CDR1 MDHEN and CDR2 SYDVKM. Here the CDR3 reads CASSPPALREQFF. CDR3 sequence (DNA): TGTGCCAGCAGTCCGCCCGCGCTCAGGGAGCAGTTCTTC.

The V call is TRBV18, the J call TRBJ2-6, with TRBD1 matching over 9 bases. V gave up 2 bases and J gave up 1 base; unmatched junction bases: 9. The germline gives CDR1 KGHSH, CDR2 LQKENI. The CDR3 consists of 19 residues. The chain's CDR3 is CASSPGGQGLQSGANVLTF. CDR3 in DNA: TGTGCCAGCTCACCAGGGGGACAGGGTCTTCAGTCTGGGGCCAACGTCCTGACTTTC.

The gene calls are TRBV18 and TRBJ1-2; TRBD1 matches 7 bases. The V gene end was trimmed by 3 bases and the J gene end by 5 bases; junction bases not matched to a gene: 9. CDR3 length: 15 amino acids. Germline values: CDR1 KGHSH, CDR2 LQKENI. The DNA of the CDR3 is TGTGCCAGCTCACCTAGACAGGGAGGCTATTATGGCTACACCTTC. Amino acid sequence: CASSPRQGGYYGYTF.

The chain uses TRBV28 and TRBJ1-1; 8 nucleotides match TRBD1. The CDR3 covers 15 residues. Germline V CDR1 and CDR2: MDHEN, SYDVKM. V dropped 7 bases and J dropped 1; count of bases not matched to a gene: 8. The chain's CDR3 is CASILRGRRNTEAFF. The CDR3 region has the DNA TGTGCCAGCATTCTCAGGGGGCGTAGGAACACTGAAGCTTTCTTT.

The V gene is TRBV3-1 (or the pseudogene TRBV3-2), the J gene TRBJ2-3; no clear D gene. V dropped 3 bases and J dropped 1 base, with 8 bases sitting between them. The CDR3 loop spans 14 amino acids. Germline-derived CDR1 and CDR2 are LGHDT and YNNKEL (reference sequence). CDR3 sequence reads: CASSQGRGTDTQYF. The DNA of the CDR3 is TGTGCCAGCAGCCAGGGCAGAGGCACAGATACGCAGTATTTT.

This rearrangement joins TRBV6-5 to TRBJ1-5; the D is unclear. This CDR3 has 12 residues. From germline, CDR1 is MNHEY and CDR2 SVGAGI. Deletions cut 10 bases from V and 7 bases from J, with 14 bases between. CDR3 loop: CAMWHQQQPQHF. In DNA, the CDR3 is TGTGCCATGTGGCACCAACAGCAGCCCCAGCATTTT.

DNA of the CDR3: TGTGCCAGCAGTGATGTGGGGACAGGGGGATCCACAATCTGGCAAGAGACCCAGTACTTC. It is translated as CASSDVGTGGSTIWQETQYF. V and J are TRBV2 and TRBJ2-5, with TRBD1 identical over 11 bases. This CDR3 has 20 amino acids. Germline V gives CDR1 SNHLY, CDR2 FYNNEI. The V gene end was trimmed by 3 bases and the J gene end by 2 bases; junction bases not matched to a gene: 17.

This clone has more than one count but fewer than ten. The CDR3: CASSLEAGQTYEQYF. CDR3 in DNA: TGTGCCAGCAGCTTAGAGGCGGGACAGACCTACGAGCAGTACTTC. The chain uses TRBV7-2 and TRBJ2-7; D is possibly TRBD1 (7 bases). Germline V CDR1 and CDR2: SGHTA, FQGNSA. Trimming cost V 1 base and J 2 bases, with 12 bases left between them. This CDR3 is 15 amino acids long.

In its sample, this clone was seen once. The junction does not match germline at one end; this may be a read error. This rearrangement joins TRBV4-1 to TRBJ1-2, with D unclear. CDR1 is MGHRA and CDR2 is YSYEKL in the germline V gene. This CDR3 is built from 13 residues. The CDR3 DNA reads TGCGCCAGCAGCCAATCCCGGGAGCGGGCTAAGGCCTTC. Residues: CASSQSRERAKAF.

The chain uses TRBV29-1 and TRBJ1-1, with D unresolved. Germline values: CDR1 SQVTM, CDR2 ANQGSEA. The germline V and J ends were trimmed by 7 bases and 6 bases, with 12 bases remaining between them. The length of the CDR3 is 11 residues. The CDR3 DNA reads TGCAGCGGCCTACAACGGGCTGAAGCTTTCTTT. This sequence encodes CSGLQRAEAFF. Based on the CDR3 plus reference TRBV29-1 and TRBJ1-1, the full variable domain is SAVISQKPSRDICQRGTSLTIQCQVDSQVTMMFWYRQQPGQSLTLIATANQGSEATYESGFVIDKFPISRPNLTFSTLTVSNMSPEDSSIYLCSGLQRAEAFFGQGTRLTVV.

The chain joins TRBV7-2 to TRBJ2-7; D is uncertain. CDR3 length equals 14 residues. Trimming removed 0 bases at V and 2 bases at J, with 8 bases between. Germline-derived CDR1 and CDR2 are SGHTA and FQGNSA. CDR3 nucleotides: TGTGCCAGCAGCTTAGCGGGCCTAACCTACGAGCAGTACTTC. This codes for CASSLAGLTYEQYF.

The chain carries TRBV30 and TRBJ1-3, with D uncertain. Trimming took off 4 bases at V and 5 bases at J, with 12 bases between the two ends. CDR1 is GTSNPN, CDR2 SVGIG, per germline (reference sequence). The CDR3 sequence is 13 residues long. CDR3 sequence (DNA): TGTGCCTGGATGGAGGAGCGAAGAAACACCATATATTTT. Translation gives CAWMEERRNTIYF.

The chain recombines TRBV5-8 with TRBJ2-3, with a tentative D call TRBD2 (7 bases). Germline V CDR1 and CDR2: SGHTS, YDEGEE. The CDR3 extends over 15 amino acids. V was cut by 0 bases and J by 0 bases, with 8 bases left in between. Here the CDR3 DNA reads TGTGCCAGCAGCTTGGAGGGGGGGAGCACAGATACGCAGTATTTT. Protein: CASSLEGGSTDTQYF.

The V and J genes are TRBV29-1 and TRBJ1-2; TRBD1 might be the D (6 bases). Germline CDR1 and CDR2: SQVTM and ANQGSEA. This CDR3 contains 13 residues. V shed 5 bases and J shed 2 bases, with 12 bases lying between them. CDR3 amino acids: CSVMGAGNYGYTF. Written as DNA, the CDR3 is TGCAGCGTTATGGGGGCAGGGAACTATGGCTACACCTTC. Combining the CDR3 with reference TRBV29-1 and TRBJ1-2 gives the whole variable domain SAVISQKPSRDICQRGTSLTIQCQVDSQVTMMFWYRQQPGQSLTLIATANQGSEATYESGFVIDKFPISRPNLTFSTLTVSNMSPEDSSIYLCSVMGAGNYGYTFGSGTRLTVV.

The chain employs TRBV5-1 and TRBJ1-1; possibly TRBD1 for D (6 bases). Trimming shortened V by 1 base and J by 5 bases, and 12 bases separated the two germline ends. The CDR3 extends over 14 amino acids. Germline CDR1 SGHRS, CDR2 YFSETQ. CDR3 nucleotides: TGCGCCAGCAGCTTGACGGGGGGCCAGACTGAAGCTTTCTTT. Protein product: CASSLTGGQTEAFF.

This clone was recorded once. The rearrangement joins TRBV7-9 to TRBJ1-5, with a weak D call TRBD1 (6 bases). CDR1 is SEHNR, CDR2 FQNEAQ, per germline (reference sequence). The CDR3 contains 15 residues. Trimming took 3 bases from V and 1 from J, leaving 10 bases between them. The CDR3 protein is CASSLDQGSNQPQHF. In DNA, the CDR3 is TGTGCCAGCAGCTTGGACCAGGGGAGCAATCAGCCCCAGCATTTT. The whole variable domain, remainder taken from reference TRBV7-9 and TRBJ1-5, is DTGVSQNPRHKITKRGQNVTFRCDPISEHNRLYWYRQTLGQGPEFLTYFQNEAQLEKSRLLSDRFSAERPKGSFSTLEIQRTEQGDSAMYLCASSLDQGSNQPQHFGDGTRLSIL.

The J gene is TRBJ1-1, the V gene TRBV5-1, with TRBD1 matching over 10 bases. V lost 4 bases and J lost 3; bases outside the gene matches: 6. CDR3 size: 15 residues. Germline V CDR1 and CDR2: SGHRS, YFSETQ. The CDR3 DNA reads as TGCGCCAGCAGCCCTAGACAGGGGGCTGACACTGAAGCTTTCTTT. This codes for CASSPRQGADTEAFF. Using reference TRBV5-1 and TRBJ1-1 for the parts outside the CDR3, the full variable domain is KAGVTQTPRYLIKTRGQQVTLSCSPISGHRSVSWYQQTPGQGLQFLFEYFSETQRNKGNFPGRFSGRQFSNSRSEMNVSTLELGDSALYLCASSPRQGADTEAFFGQGTRLTVV.